This T cell receptor (beta chain) is from a study of cytomegalovirus exposure and HLA in healthy donors. Study context: The early release's HLA-typed donors yielded roughly 85 million unique TCRs.

The length of the CDR3 is 12 residues. PCR amplification relied on 60 Vbeta primers (plus 13 Jbeta primers). Sequencing was performed with immunoSEQ multiplex PCR; in TCRdb, only in-frame clones are kept and a portion is missing. Of a few hundred thousand clones in the sample, 70% to 80% were seen once. Sequenced sample: PBMCs. The receptor comes from a woman between 25 and 40 years old in good health and CMV-seronegative. The chain is built from TRBV21-1 and TRBJ1-2; the table's D gene call, TRBD1, was not cross checked with the DNA. TRBV21-1 is labeled a pseudogene. CDR3 DNA: TGTGCCAGCAGGACAGGGGGCGATGGCTACACCTTC. It codes for CASRTGGDGYTF.